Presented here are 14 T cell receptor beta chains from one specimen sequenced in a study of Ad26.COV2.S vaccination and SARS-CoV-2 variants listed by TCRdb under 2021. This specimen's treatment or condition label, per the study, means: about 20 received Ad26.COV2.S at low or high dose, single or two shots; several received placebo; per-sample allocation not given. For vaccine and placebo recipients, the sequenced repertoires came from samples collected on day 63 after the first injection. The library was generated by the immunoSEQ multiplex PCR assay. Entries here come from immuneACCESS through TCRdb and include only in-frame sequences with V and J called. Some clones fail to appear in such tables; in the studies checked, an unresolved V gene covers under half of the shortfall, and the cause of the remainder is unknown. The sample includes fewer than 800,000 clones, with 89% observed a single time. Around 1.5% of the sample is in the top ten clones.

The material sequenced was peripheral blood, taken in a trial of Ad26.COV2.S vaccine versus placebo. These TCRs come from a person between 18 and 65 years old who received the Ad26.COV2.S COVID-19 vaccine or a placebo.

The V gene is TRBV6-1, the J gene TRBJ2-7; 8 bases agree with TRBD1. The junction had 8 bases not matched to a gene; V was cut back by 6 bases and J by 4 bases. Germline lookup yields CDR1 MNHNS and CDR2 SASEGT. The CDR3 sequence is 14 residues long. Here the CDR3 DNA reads TGTGCCAGCAGCCAGGGGGCTAAGATTTACGAGCAGTACTTC. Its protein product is CASSQGAKIYEQYF.

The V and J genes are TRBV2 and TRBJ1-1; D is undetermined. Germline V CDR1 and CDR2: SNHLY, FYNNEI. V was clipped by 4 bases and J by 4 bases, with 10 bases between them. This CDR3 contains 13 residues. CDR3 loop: CASSVGPITEAFF. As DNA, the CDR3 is TGTGCCAGCAGTGTGGGCCCAATCACTGAAGCTTTCTTT.

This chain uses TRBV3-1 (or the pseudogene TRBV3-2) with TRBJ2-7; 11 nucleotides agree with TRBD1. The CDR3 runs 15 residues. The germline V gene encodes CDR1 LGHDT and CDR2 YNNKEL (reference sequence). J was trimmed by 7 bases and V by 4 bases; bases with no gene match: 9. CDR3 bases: TGTGCCAGCAGCCCATTCGGGACAGGGGGGAGTGAGCAGTACTTC. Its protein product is CASSPFGTGGSEQYF.

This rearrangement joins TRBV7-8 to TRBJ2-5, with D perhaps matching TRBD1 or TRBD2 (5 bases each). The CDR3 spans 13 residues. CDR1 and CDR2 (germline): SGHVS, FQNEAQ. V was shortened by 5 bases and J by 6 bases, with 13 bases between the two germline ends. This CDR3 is CASSPGDLKTQYF. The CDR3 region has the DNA TGTGCCAGCAGCCCCGGGGACCTAAAGACCCAGTACTTC. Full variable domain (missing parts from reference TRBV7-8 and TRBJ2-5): GAGVSQSPRYKVAKRGQDVALRCDPISGHVSLFWYQQALGQGPEFLTYFQNEAQLDKSGLPSDRFFAERPEGSVSTLKIQRTQQEDSAVYLCASSPGDLKTQYFGPGTRLLVL.

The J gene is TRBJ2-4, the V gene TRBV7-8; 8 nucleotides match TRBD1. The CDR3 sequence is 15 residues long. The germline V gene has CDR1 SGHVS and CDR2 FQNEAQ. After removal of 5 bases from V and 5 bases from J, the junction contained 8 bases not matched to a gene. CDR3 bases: TGTGCCAGCAGCACCCCGGACAGGGTACAAAACATTCAGTACTTC. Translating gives CASSTPDRVQNIQYF.

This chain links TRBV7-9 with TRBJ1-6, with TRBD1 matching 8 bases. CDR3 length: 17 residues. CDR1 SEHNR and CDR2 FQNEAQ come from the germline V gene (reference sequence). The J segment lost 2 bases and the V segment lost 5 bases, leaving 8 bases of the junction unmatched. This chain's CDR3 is CASSPSRQGTYNSPLHF. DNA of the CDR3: TGTGCCAGCAGCCCAAGCCGACAGGGGACCTATAATTCACCCCTCCACTTT.

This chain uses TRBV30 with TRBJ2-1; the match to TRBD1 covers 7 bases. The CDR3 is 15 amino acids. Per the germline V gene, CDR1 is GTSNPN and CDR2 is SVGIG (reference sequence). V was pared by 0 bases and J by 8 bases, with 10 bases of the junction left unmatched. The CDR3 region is CAWSVRRTGHYEQFF. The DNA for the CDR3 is TGTGCCTGGAGTGTACGTAGGACAGGTCACTATGAGCAGTTCTTC.

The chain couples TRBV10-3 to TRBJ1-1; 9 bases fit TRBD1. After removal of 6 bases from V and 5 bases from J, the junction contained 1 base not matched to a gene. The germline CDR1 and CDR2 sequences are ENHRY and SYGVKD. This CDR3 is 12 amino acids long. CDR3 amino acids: CAIRGTGTEAFF. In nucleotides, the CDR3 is TGTGCCATCAGGGGGACAGGGACTGAAGCTTTCTTT.

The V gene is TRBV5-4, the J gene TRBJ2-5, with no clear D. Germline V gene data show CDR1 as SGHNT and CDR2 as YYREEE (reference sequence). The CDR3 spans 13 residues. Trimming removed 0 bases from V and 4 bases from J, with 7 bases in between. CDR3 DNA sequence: TGTGCCAGCAGCTTGGACAGATCAGAGACCCAGTACTTC. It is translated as CASSLDRSETQYF. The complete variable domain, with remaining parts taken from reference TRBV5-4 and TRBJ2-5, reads ETGVTQSPTHLIKTRGQQVTLRCSSQSGHNTVSWYQQALGQGPQFIFQYYREEENGRGNFPPRFSGLQFPNYSSELNVNALELDDSALYLCASSLDRSETQYFGPGTRLLVL.

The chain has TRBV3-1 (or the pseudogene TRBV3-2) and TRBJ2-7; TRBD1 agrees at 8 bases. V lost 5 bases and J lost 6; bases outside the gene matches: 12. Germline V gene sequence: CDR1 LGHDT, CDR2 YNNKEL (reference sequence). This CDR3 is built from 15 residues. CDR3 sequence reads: CASSSSRDRFVEQYF. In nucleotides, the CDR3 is TGTGCCAGCAGCAGTAGCCGGGACAGGTTCGTCGAGCAGTACTTC.

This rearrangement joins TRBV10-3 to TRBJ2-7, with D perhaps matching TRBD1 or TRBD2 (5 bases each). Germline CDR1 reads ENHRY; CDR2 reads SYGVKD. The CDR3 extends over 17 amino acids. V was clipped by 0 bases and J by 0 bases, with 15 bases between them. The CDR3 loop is CAISESGLGTASYEQYF. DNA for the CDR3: TGTGCCATCAGTGAGTCCGGGCTCGGGACGGCCTCCTACGAGCAGTACTTC.

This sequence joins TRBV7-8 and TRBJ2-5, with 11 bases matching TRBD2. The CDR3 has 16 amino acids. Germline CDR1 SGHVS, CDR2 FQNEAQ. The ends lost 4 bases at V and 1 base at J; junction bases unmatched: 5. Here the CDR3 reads CASSSWTSGFQETQYF. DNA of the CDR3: TGTGCCAGCAGCTCCTGGACTAGCGGGTTCCAAGAGACCCAGTACTTC.

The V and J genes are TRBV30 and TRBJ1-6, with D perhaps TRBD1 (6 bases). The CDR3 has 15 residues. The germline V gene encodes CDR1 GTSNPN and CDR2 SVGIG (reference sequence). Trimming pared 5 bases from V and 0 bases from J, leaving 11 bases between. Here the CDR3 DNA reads TGTGCCTGGGCCGGACAGAGCTCCTATAATTCACCCCTCCACTTT. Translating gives CAWAGQSSYNSPLHF.

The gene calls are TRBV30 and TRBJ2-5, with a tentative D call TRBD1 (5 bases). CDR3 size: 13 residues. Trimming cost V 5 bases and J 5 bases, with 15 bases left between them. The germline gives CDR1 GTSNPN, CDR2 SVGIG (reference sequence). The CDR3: CAWANGRAETQYF. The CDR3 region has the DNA TGTGCCTGGGCAAACGGCAGGGCGGAGACCCAGTACTTC.